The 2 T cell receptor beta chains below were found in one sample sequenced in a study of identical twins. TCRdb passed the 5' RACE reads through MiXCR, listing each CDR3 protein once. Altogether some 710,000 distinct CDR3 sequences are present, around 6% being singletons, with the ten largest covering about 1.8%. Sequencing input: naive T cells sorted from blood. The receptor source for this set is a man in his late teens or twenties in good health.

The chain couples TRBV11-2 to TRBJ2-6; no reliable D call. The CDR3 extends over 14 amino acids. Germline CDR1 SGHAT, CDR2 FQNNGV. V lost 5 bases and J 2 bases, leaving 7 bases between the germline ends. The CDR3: CASSNTAGANVLTF. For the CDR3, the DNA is TGTGCCAGCAGCAATACAGCTGGGGCCAACGTCCTGACTTTC. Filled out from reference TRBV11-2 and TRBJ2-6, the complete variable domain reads EAGVAQSPRYKIIEKRQSVAFWCNPISGHATLYWYQQILGQGPKLLIQFQNNGVVDDSQLPKDRFSAERLKGVDSTLKIQPAKLEDSAVYLCASSNTAGANVLTFGAGSRLTVL.

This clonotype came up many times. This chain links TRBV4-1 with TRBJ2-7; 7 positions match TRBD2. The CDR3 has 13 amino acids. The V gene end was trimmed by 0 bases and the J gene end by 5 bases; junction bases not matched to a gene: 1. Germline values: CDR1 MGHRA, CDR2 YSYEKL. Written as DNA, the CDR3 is TGCGCCAGCAGCCAAGAGGCGGGGGACGAGCAGTACGTC. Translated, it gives CASSQEAGDEQYV.